This note documents a single TCR beta chain sequence. The data stem from a study of blood T cell repertoires in COVID-19. Study-level background: Spain, Italy and the United States supplied samples that represented acute and convalescent COVID-19. PBMCs, B-cell-depleted T cells, or T cells were the source of the cDNA or gDNA that made up the material.

Sequencing used immunoSEQ multiplex PCR; TCRdb keeps in-frame clones, though not all of them. The sample shows about 170,000 clones, 70% to 85% of them seen only once. The specimen sequenced was peripheral blood. This receptor was taken from a man older than 75 with COVID-19, enrolled during active disease.

The CDR3 sequence is CATSTPDRGGQPQHF. CDR3 nucleotides: TGTGCCACCAGTACCCCGGACAGGGGGGGACAGCCCCAGCATTTT. This rearrangement joins TRBV24-1 to TRBJ1-5, with TRBD1 matching over 10 bases. Germline CDR1 and CDR2: KGHDR and SFDVKD. There are 15 residues in the CDR3. V lost 6 bases to trimming and J lost 7 bases; unmatched junction nucleotides: 8.